The TCR beta chain under discussion was sequenced for a study of shared clonotypes between healthy human individuals. Study-level points and caveats: The sharing of roughly 5% of naive CD4 clonotypes was seen across a few donors. Shared clonotypes across all four donors exceeded non-shared ones in generation probability.

Looked up from germline, CDR1 is MNHNS and CDR2 is SASEGT. V was cut by 2 bases and J by 0 bases, with 10 bases left in between. This CDR3 comprises 15 residues. For sorted subsets, roughly 200 ng DNA per replicate equaled about 27,000 T cell genomes. Profiled with immunoSEQ multiplex PCR; TCRdb holds only in-frame clones, not every one. The data contain 2.3 million or so clones, approximately 95% of them singletons. In this sample, this clone turned up a few times. Antigen specificity is unknown. The sample consisted of naive CD4+ T cells from PBMCs. Indicated subset: CD45RA+ positively selected. The chain carries TRBV6-1 and TRBJ1-1; no clear D gene. The sequence was collected from a man younger than 30 in good health. Some clones in this sample may be carry-over from other donors' samples. The CDR3 region is CASSEYKAMNTEAFF. As DNA, the CDR3 is TGTGCCAGCAGTGAATATAAAGCGATGAACACTGAAGCTTTCTTT.